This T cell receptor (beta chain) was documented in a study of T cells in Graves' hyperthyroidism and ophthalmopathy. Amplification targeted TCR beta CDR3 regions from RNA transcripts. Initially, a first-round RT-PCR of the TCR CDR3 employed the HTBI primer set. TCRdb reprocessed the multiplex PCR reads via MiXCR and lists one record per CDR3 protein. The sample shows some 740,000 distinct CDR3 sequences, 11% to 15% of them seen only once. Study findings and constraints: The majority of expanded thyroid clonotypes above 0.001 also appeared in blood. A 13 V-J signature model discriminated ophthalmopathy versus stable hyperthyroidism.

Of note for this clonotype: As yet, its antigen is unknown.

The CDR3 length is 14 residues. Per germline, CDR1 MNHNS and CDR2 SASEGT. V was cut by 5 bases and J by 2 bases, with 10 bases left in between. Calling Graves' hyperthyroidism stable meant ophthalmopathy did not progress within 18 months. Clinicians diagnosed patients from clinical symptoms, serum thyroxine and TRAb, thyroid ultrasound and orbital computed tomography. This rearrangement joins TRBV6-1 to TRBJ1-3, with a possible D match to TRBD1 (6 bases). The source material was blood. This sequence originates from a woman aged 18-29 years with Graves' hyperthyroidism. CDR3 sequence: CASSRRDTGNTIYF. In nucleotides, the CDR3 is TGTGCCAGCAGTCGCCGGGACACTGGAAACACCATATATTTT.